These 20 T cell receptor beta chains originate from one sample sequenced in a study of cytomegalovirus exposure and HLA in healthy donors. Amplification used 60 Vbeta primers and 13 Jbeta primers. Assay: immunoSEQ multiplex PCR; the TCRdb copy retains only in-frame clones and omits some. Seen here are about 130,000 clones, approximately 84% observed once, and the top ten hold approximately 3%. Sequenced material: PBMCs. These receptors all come from a boy aged 2 to 10 in good health and CMV-seronegative.

The chain carries TRBV16 and TRBJ1-2; D not resolved. The V end lost 3 bases, the J end lost 6 bases, and 14 bases lay between the germline ends. CDR3 length equals 14 residues. CDR1 KGHSY and CDR2 FQNENV come from the germline V gene. CDR3 loop: CASSHNSKVDGYTF. The CDR3 nucleotides are TGTGCCAGCAGCCATAACAGTAAAGTGGATGGCTACACCTTC.

Of note for this clone: The junction shows a germline mismatch at one end, possibly a read error. Other DNA sequences in this specimen translate into the identical CDR3. The chain has TRBV9 and TRBJ1-2, with D unresolved. This CDR3 contains 14 residues. CDR1 SGDLS and CDR2 YYNGEE come from the germline V gene. This CDR3 is CASSVDGSTYGYTF. The CDR3, as DNA: TGTGCCAGCAGCGTAGATGGGAGCACCTATGGCTATACCTTC.

The chain has TRBV5-4 and TRBJ2-3, with TRBD2 as a possible D gene (6 bases). Between the trimmed V and J ends, which lost 0 bases and 2 bases, there was a span of 16 bases. CDR1 is SGHNT, CDR2 YYREEE, per germline (reference sequence). This CDR3 spans 17 amino acids. The CDR3 loop reads CASSLGVPGVTTDTQYF. The CDR3 bases are TGTGCCAGCAGCTTGGGGGTTCCGGGGGTCACCACAGATACGCAGTATTTT.

V is TRBV19 and J is TRBJ2-7, with 7 bases lining up with TRBD2. This CDR3 comprises 13 residues. The V gene end was trimmed by 5 bases and the J gene end by 2 bases; junction bases not matched to a gene: 3. Germline loops: CDR1 LNHDA, CDR2 SQIVND (reference sequence). Written as DNA, the CDR3 is TGTGCCAGTAGTCCGAGCGGGACCTACGAGCAGTACGTC. Translated: CASSPSGTYEQYV.

The CDR3 loop is CASSDSTGVSGYTF. In DNA, the CDR3 is TGTGCCAGCAGTGACTCCACGGGGGTGTCTGGCTACACCTTC. The chain carries TRBV6-4 and TRBJ1-2, with D possibly TRBD1 on 5 matching bases. The CDR3 length is 14 residues. Trimming shortened V by 0 bases and J by 7 bases, and 12 bases separated the two germline ends. Germline loops: CDR1 MRHNA, CDR2 SNTAGT.

The chain employs TRBV6-5 and TRBJ2-7; TRBD1 is a possible D gene (5 bases). The germline gives CDR1 MNHEY, CDR2 SVGAGI. V was clipped by 2 bases and J by 6 bases, with 14 bases between them. The CDR3 length is 14 residues. The chain's CDR3 is CASSYRAGLSEQYF. CDR3 bases: TGTGCCAGCAGTTACAGGGCAGGGTTATCCGAGCAGTACTTC.

V usage is TRBV5-1 and J usage is TRBJ2-2; D is unresolved. V was pared by 0 bases and J by 1 base, with 7 bases between. The CDR3 covers 15 residues. The germline gives CDR1 SGHRS, CDR2 YFSETQ. In nucleotides, the CDR3 is TGCGCCAGCAGCTTGGCCGTATTGAACACCGGGGAGCTGTTTTTT. Translating it yields CASSLAVLNTGELFF.

The chain uses TRBV11-3 and TRBJ2-1; a possible D gene is TRBD1 (5 bases). The germline V gene has CDR1 SGHNT and CDR2 YENEEA. The V end lost 3 bases, the J end lost 8 bases, and 14 bases lay between the germline ends. The CDR3 has 14 residues. CDR3 nucleotide sequence: TGTGCCAGCAGCTTTAGAGAAGGGGTGGATGAGCAGTTCTTC. Its protein product is CASSFREGVDEQFF.

The CDR3 loop reads CASSSKTLLRQGNYGYTF. The CDR3, as DNA: TGTGCCAGCAGCTCAAAGACCTTACTACGACAGGGGAACTATGGCTACACCTTC. V gene TRBV7-9 combines with J gene TRBJ1-2, with 8 bases matching TRBD1. The CDR3 runs to 18 residues. Germline trimming cut 4 bases from V and 2 bases from J; bases unmatched to any gene: 15. Germline CDR1 and CDR2: SEHNR and FQNEAQ (reference sequence).

The genes are TRBV4-3 and TRBJ1-1; D ambiguous. V dropped 0 bases and J dropped 0 bases, with 14 bases sitting between them. Germline CDR1 is LGHNA and CDR2 is YSLEER. CDR3 length: 17 amino acids. This CDR3 is CASSQDNLREMNTEAFF. The CDR3 DNA reads TGCGCCAGCAGCCAAGACAATTTGCGAGAGATGAACACTGAAGCTTTCTTT.

The rearrangement uses TRBV19 and TRBJ2-7, with 7 bases fitting TRBD2. The CDR3 is made up of 13 amino acids. After removal of 6 bases from V and 2 bases from J, the junction contained 4 bases not matched to a gene. CDR1 and CDR2 from the germline V gene are LNHDA and SQIVND (reference sequence). The CDR3 DNA reads as TGTGCCAGTAGCCGCCGGGGGGCCTACGAGCAGTACTTC. This gives the protein CASSRRGAYEQYF.

This chain links TRBV6-1 with TRBJ2-2; tentative D call: TRBD2 (6 bases). V lost 1 base and J lost 3, with 6 bases in between. The CDR3 runs to 14 residues. CDR1 is MNHNS, CDR2 SASEGT, per germline. The CDR3 nucleotides read TGTGCCAGCAGTGAAGGGGGGGACACCGGGGAGCTGTTTTTT. It is translated as CASSEGGDTGELFF.

The chain is built from TRBV19 and TRBJ1-1; possible D gene TRBD1, 5 bases. The CDR3 sequence is 16 residues long. Trimming cost V 1 base and J 0 bases, with 12 bases left between them. Germline V gene sequence: CDR1 LNHDA, CDR2 SQIVND (reference sequence). CDR3 region: CASSIGAGQLNTEAFF. The CDR3 region has the DNA TGTGCCAGTAGTATAGGAGCAGGGCAACTGAACACTGAAGCTTTCTTT.

This rearrangement joins TRBV5-1 to TRBJ2-2, with 8 bases fitting TRBD1. CDR1 is SGHRS, CDR2 YFSETQ, per germline. The CDR3 has 15 amino acids. The V and J ends lost 6 bases and 6 bases, in that order; junction bases with no gene match: 10. The DNA of the CDR3 is TGCGCCAGCAAAACCCCGACAGGGGCGTCCGGGGAGCTGTTTTTT. This sequence encodes CASKTPTGASGELFF.

The rearrangement uses TRBV30 and TRBJ2-5; TRBD2 agrees at 9 bases. Germline CDR1 and CDR2: GTSNPN and SVGIG (reference sequence). The V gene end was trimmed by 2 bases and the J gene end by 4 bases; junction bases not matched to a gene: 2. This CDR3 comprises 13 residues. The CDR3 DNA follows: TGTGCCTGGAGTAGCGGGGGGACAGAGACCCAGTACTTC. It specifies CAWSSGGTETQYF.

In this sample, this clone turned up a few times. V gene TRBV4-1 combines with J gene TRBJ2-5; 7 bases fit TRBD2. CDR3 length equals 14 residues. CDR1 and CDR2 (germline): MGHRA, YSYEKL. With 4 bases clipped from V and 2 bases from J, the junction kept 4 bases outside the gene matches. CDR3 in amino acids: CASSRGGLQETQYF. CDR3 bases: TGCGCCAGCAGCCGGGGGGGGTTACAAGAGACCCAGTACTTC.

The chain is built from TRBV30 and TRBJ2-5; D gene ambiguous. The length of the CDR3 is 13 residues. Trimming pared 0 bases from V and 0 bases from J, leaving 5 bases between. Germline CDR1 GTSNPN, CDR2 SVGIG (reference sequence). The CDR3 protein is CAWSVLHQETQYF. Here the CDR3 DNA reads TGTGCCTGGAGTGTCCTACACCAAGAGACCCAGTACTTC.

The chain has TRBV5-1 and TRBJ2-1, with 7 bases matching TRBD2. The CDR3 length is 16 residues. The J segment lost 6 bases and the V segment lost 4 bases, leaving 13 bases of the junction unmatched. The V gene's germline CDR1 is SGHRS and CDR2 YFSETQ. This CDR3 is CASSEAGDPEGNEQFF. As DNA, the CDR3 is TGCGCCAGCAGCGAGGCGGGGGACCCGGAGGGCAATGAGCAGTTCTTC.

The rearrangement links TRBV6-4 to TRBJ2-1; 9 nucleotides match TRBD2. The germline V gene encodes CDR1 MRHNA and CDR2 SNTAGT. V dropped 0 bases and J dropped 4; count of bases not matched to a gene: 4. This CDR3 spans 16 amino acids. CDR3 in amino acids: CASSDSGLAGYNEQFF. Here the CDR3 DNA reads TGTGCCAGCAGTGACTCGGGTCTAGCGGGGTACAATGAGCAGTTCTTC.

This chain connects TRBV19 to TRBJ2-4, with 10 bases fitting TRBD1. CDR1 and CDR2 from the germline V gene are LNHDA and SQIVND (reference sequence). This CDR3 region has 14 residues. Trimming cost V 6 bases and J 5 bases; bases outside gene matches: 4. The CDR3 reads CASSRTGGENIQYF. As DNA, the CDR3 is TGTGCCAGTAGCAGGACAGGGGGAGAAAACATTCAGTACTTC.